This T cell receptor (beta chain) originates from a study of cytomegalovirus exposure and HLA in healthy donors. Study observations and caveats: The authors confirmed in vitro that a few CMV-associated chains were specific for CMV antigens. An observed cluster of highly shared sequence variants was recorded as a likely sequencing artifact.

This clone was seen a handful of times. The antigen remains undetermined. The CDR3 runs 13 residues. With 3 bases removed from V and 5 bases from J, the gap between germline ends came to 11 bases. Germline assignment: CDR1 MDHEN and CDR2 SYDVKM. The PCR used 60 Vbeta and 13 Jbeta primers. TCRdb's table, derived via immunoSEQ multiplex PCR, lists solely in-frame clones and lacks some. The sample yields around 72,000 clones, 60% to 75% seen once. The sample was PBMCs. The gene calls are TRBV28 and TRBJ2-7, with TRBD1 as a possible D gene (6 bases). This receptor was identified in a man aged 35 to 55 in good health and CMV-seropositive. The CDR3 DNA reads as TGTGCCAGCAGTTTGTACAGGGACCACGAGCAGTACTTC. It yields the protein CASSLYRDHEQYF.